Listed below are T cell receptor beta chains from one sample, sequenced in a study of T cells in Graves' hyperthyroidism and ophthalmopathy. TCRdb re-analysed the multiplex PCR reads in MiXCR, keeping a single row per CDR3 protein. This sample has approximately 400,000 distinct CDR3 sequences; roughly 14% occur once, and the top ten carry less than 20%. The sequenced sample consisted of blood. These receptors originate from a young woman with Graves' ophthalmopathy. Each CDR3 is given with its conserved first and last residue. D genes are given only for firm matches. The listing skips clone size in some rows; elsewhere it reads once, few, many or a size class.

v_call: TRBV28
d_call: NA
j_call: TRBJ2-2
clone_size: many
cdr3_aa: CASSFFASWRNSNTGELFF
cdr3_nt: TGTGCCAGCAGTTTTTTTGCCTCCTGGAGGAATTCGAACACCGGGGAGCTGTTTTTT

v_call: TRBV10-3
d_call: NA
j_call: TRBJ1-1
clone_size: NA
cdr3_aa: CAISDKLMNTEAFF
cdr3_nt: TGTGCCATCAGCGACAAGCTAATGAACACTGAAGCTTTCTTT

v_call: TRBV12-5
d_call: TRBD2
j_call: TRBJ2-1
clone_size: many
cdr3_aa: CASGSGTSGYNEQFF
cdr3_nt: TGTGCTAGTGGTTCCGGGACTAGCGGATACAATGAGCAGTTCTTC

v_call: TRBV12-3/TRBV12-4
d_call: NA
j_call: TRBJ1-6
clone_size: many
cdr3_aa: CASRHPGSRTLHF
cdr3_nt: TGTGCCAGCCGTCACCCAGGGTCTAGGACCCTCCACTTT

v_call: TRBV18
d_call: NA
j_call: TRBJ2-7
clone_size: many
cdr3_aa: CASSPQQRSSYEQYF
cdr3_nt: TGTGCCAGCTCACCACAGCAGAGAAGCTCCTACGAGCAGTACTTC

v_call: TRBV5-4
d_call: TRBD2
j_call: TRBJ2-2
clone_size: many
cdr3_aa: CASSPQGGEAGELFF
cdr3_nt: TGTGCCAGCAGTCCGCAGGGAGGGGAGGCCGGGGAGCTGTTTTTT

v_call: TRBV7-2
d_call: NA
j_call: TRBJ1-4
clone_size: NA
cdr3_aa: CASSLEGDPLFF
cdr3_nt: TGTGCCAGCAGCTTAGAGGGGGACCCACTGTTTTTT

v_call: TRBV7-8
d_call: NA
j_call: TRBJ2-1
clone_size: many
cdr3_aa: CASSLESRGPYNEQFF
cdr3_nt: TGTGCCAGCAGCTTAGAGAGCAGGGGACCGTACAATGAGCAGTTCTTC

v_call: TRBV7-9
d_call: TRBD2
j_call: TRBJ2-7
clone_size: many
cdr3_aa: CASSMGLASGEQYF
cdr3_nt: TGTGCCAGCAGCATGGGACTAGCGTCGGGGGAGCAGTACTTC

v_call: TRBV6-2/TRBV6-3
d_call: NA
j_call: TRBJ1-4
clone_size: NA
cdr3_aa: CASSKVPTEELFF
cdr3_nt: TGTGCCAGCAGCAAGGTTCCTACGGAGGAACTGTTTTTT

v_call: TRBV30
d_call: TRBD1
j_call: TRBJ2-7
clone_size: many
cdr3_aa: CAWSDGVQTGGLYEQYF
cdr3_nt: TGTGCCTGGAGCGATGGAGTTCAGACAGGGGGCTTGTACGAGCAGTACTTC

v_call: TRBV5-1
d_call: NA
j_call: TRBJ2-7
clone_size: NA
cdr3_aa: CASSLIVGSGNAYEQYF
cdr3_nt: TGCGCCAGCAGCTTGATCGTGGGGTCGGGCAACGCCTACGAGCAGTACTTC

v_call: TRBV10-2
d_call: TRBD1
j_call: TRBJ2-5
clone_size: few
cdr3_aa: CASSGRTGDQETQYF
cdr3_nt: TGCGCCAGCAGCGGTCGGACAGGGGATCAAGAGACCCAGTACTTC

v_call: TRBV20-1
d_call: TRBD1
j_call: TRBJ1-1
clone_size: few
cdr3_aa: CSATTGATLGMNTEAFF
cdr3_nt: TGCAGTGCCACGACAGGGGCCACCCTTGGAATGAACACTGAAGCTTTCTTT

v_call: TRBV20-1
d_call: NA
j_call: TRBJ1-5
clone_size: NA
cdr3_aa: CSALRAVNQPQHF
cdr3_nt: TGCAGTGCCCTAAGGGCAGTTAATCAGCCCCAGCATTTT

v_call: TRBV7-3
d_call: NA
j_call: TRBJ2-2
clone_size: many
cdr3_aa: CASSLTPGSPNTGELFF
cdr3_nt: TGTGCCAGCAGCTTAACTCCTGGTAGTCCGAACACCGGGGAGCTGTTTTTT

v_call: TRBV28
d_call: NA
j_call: TRBJ2-7
clone_size: NA
cdr3_aa: CASTQQGWTYEQYF
cdr3_nt: TGTGCCAGCACCCAACAGGGATGGACCTACGAGCAGTACTTC

v_call: TRBV10-3
d_call: NA
j_call: TRBJ1-2
clone_size: many
cdr3_aa: CAISVGHSSNYGYTF
cdr3_nt: TGTGCCATCAGTGTCGGACATTCGAGCAACTATGGCTACACCTTC

v_call: TRBV29-1
d_call: NA
j_call: TRBJ2-4
clone_size: many
cdr3_aa: CSGRGLGKNIQYF
cdr3_nt: TGCAGCGGACGGGGGCTGGGCAAAAACATTCAGTACTTC

v_call: TRBV27
d_call: TRBD1
j_call: TRBJ1-1
clone_size: many
cdr3_aa: CASSSRTGGFSEAFF
cdr3_nt: TGTGCCAGCAGTTCTCGGACAGGAGGTTTTTCTGAAGCTTTCTTT